Below are 10 T cell receptor beta chains sequenced from a single sample in a study of identifying expanded T cells in peripheral blood. Data came from immunoSEQ multiplex PCR; TCRdb stores just in-frame clones and leaves some out. The table has about 91,000 clones, about nine tenths seen once; the top ten hold 4%. The sequencing input was blood. These receptor sequences come from a person aged 18 to 69 in good health.

Written as DNA, the CDR3 is TGTGCCAGCAGCAACCGGGACAACCCCTACGAGCAGTACTTC. Translated: CASSNRDNPYEQYF. V and J are TRBV21-1 and TRBJ2-7; the table's D call of TRBD1 was not tested on the DNA. TRBV21-1 is tagged as a pseudogene. The CDR3 is 14 residues long.

The V and J genes are TRBV7-9 and TRBJ2-7; D possibly corresponds to TRBD2 (6 bases). CDR1 SEHNR and CDR2 FQNEAQ come from the germline V gene (reference sequence). There are 13 residues in the CDR3. V lost 1 base and J lost 5, with 9 bases in between. The CDR3 DNA reads as TGTGCCAGCAGCTTAGGGCGGGGAGACGAGCAGTACTTC. Residues: CASSLGRGDEQYF.

V gene TRBV10-3 combines with J gene TRBJ2-3; no reliable D call. The CDR3 is made up of 13 amino acids. In germline, CDR1 is ENHRY, CDR2 SYGVKD. Trimming shortened V by 2 bases and J by 4 bases, and 7 bases separated the two germline ends. Here the CDR3 reads CAISEARADTQYF. For the CDR3, the DNA is TGTGCCATCAGTGAGGCCAGAGCAGATACGCAGTATTTT.

This clone was observed a handful of times. This chain connects TRBV20-1 to TRBJ2-4; D is possibly TRBD1 (5 bases). The CDR3 spans 11 residues. CDR1 is DFQATT, CDR2 SNEGSKA, per germline (reference sequence). Trimming took off 5 bases at V and 7 bases at J, with 9 bases between the two ends. The CDR3 reads CSASQGNIQYF. The CDR3 nucleotides read TGCAGTGCTTCCCAGGGTAACATTCAGTACTTC.

This clone was observed once. The chain links TRBV7-3 to TRBJ2-2; D may be TRBD2 (6 bases). V was clipped by 4 bases and J by 5 bases, with 14 bases between them. The CDR3 runs to 15 residues. Germline V lookup: CDR1 SGHTA, CDR2 FQGTGA. CDR3 sequence (DNA): TGTGCCAGCAGCTCCGCACTAGCCAGAACCGGGGAGCTGTTTTTT. This codes for CASSSALARTGELFF.

This chain links TRBV13 with TRBJ2-1; TRBD1 or TRBD2 may be the D gene (6 bases each). Trimming left V 4 bases short and J 4 bases short, with 17 bases between. This CDR3 region has 16 residues. CDR1 is PRHDT, CDR2 FYEKMQ, per germline (reference sequence). The CDR3 sequence: CASSSPPRGHYNEQFF. The CDR3 DNA is TGTGCCAGCAGCTCCCCTCCCCGGGGGCATTACAATGAGCAGTTCTTC.

This chain's CDR3 is CASSFRPGQDSYEQYF. DNA of the CDR3: TGTGCCAGCAGTTTCCGACCGGGTCAGGACAGCTACGAGCAGTACTTC. The chain carries TRBV6-5 and TRBJ2-7, with D possibly TRBD1 on 6 matching bases. The V and J ends lost 4 bases and 3 bases respectively, with 19 bases between them. Germline V gene sequence: CDR1 MNHEY, CDR2 SVGAGI. The CDR3 extends over 16 amino acids.

This rearrangement joins TRBV9 to TRBJ2-5; possibly TRBD2 for D (9 bases). This CDR3 is built from 19 residues. Germline assignment: CDR1 SGDLS and CDR2 YYNGEE. V was clipped by 3 bases and J by 4 bases, with 28 bases between them. In DNA, the CDR3 is TGTGCCAGCAGCGGACGGGGCCGGGCGCGGGAGGGACAGGCAGAGACCCAGTACTTC. Protein: CASSGRGRAREGQAETQYF.

V usage is TRBV6-4 and J usage is TRBJ1-6; D remains unclear. The CDR3 covers 17 residues. Trimming stripped 8 bases from V and 5 bases from J, with 22 bases between. Germline values: CDR1 MRHNA, CDR2 SNTAGT. The CDR3 DNA reads as TGTGCCAGCGTAAACAAGGGAAACGACGGAGATAATTCACCCCTCCACTTT. It translates to CASVNKGNDGDNSPLHF.

V gene TRBV2 combines with J gene TRBJ1-5, with D possibly matching TRBD1 (5 bases). V lost 2 bases and J 4 bases, leaving 12 bases between the germline ends. Germline CDR1 SNHLY, CDR2 FYNNEI. This CDR3 contains 15 residues. The CDR3 spells CASSESTVGNQPQHF. The CDR3 region has the DNA TGTGCCAGCAGTGAATCGACAGTTGGTAATCAGCCCCAGCATTTT.